The 32 T cell receptor beta chains below all came from one sample that was sequenced in a study of shared clonotypes between healthy human individuals. Measured with immunoSEQ multiplex PCR; TCRdb has only the in-frame clones, and not every one. Of under 85,000 clones in the sample, 60% to 70% were seen once. Sample: memory CD8+ T cells sorted from blood. As for subset: CD45RO+ cells pooled with CCR7-negative TemRA cells. The receptors were sampled from a man aged 30-40 years in good health.

The V gene is TRBV12-2, the J gene TRBJ2-1; TRBD2, the table's D call, was not compared with the DNA. TRBV12-2 is designated a pseudogene. The CDR3 extends over 12 amino acids. The CDR3 DNA is TGTGCGACAGGGCTAGCGGGTACTGAGCAGTTCTTC. Translation gives CATGLAGTEQFF.

This chain uses TRBV11-1 with TRBJ2-2, with D tentatively TRBD1 (6 bases). This CDR3 region has 14 residues. The V end lost 1 base, the J end lost 6 bases, and 9 bases lay between the germline ends. From germline, CDR1 is SGHAT and CDR2 FQDESV (reference sequence). This chain's CDR3 is CASSLEAGAGELFF. The CDR3 coding sequence is TGTGCCAGCAGCTTAGAGGCAGGGGCCGGGGAGCTGTTTTTT.

The chain joins TRBV9 to TRBJ2-1; 9 bases are shared with TRBD1. V lost 4 bases to trimming and J lost 3 bases; unmatched junction nucleotides: 11. The CDR3 runs to 17 residues. Looked up from germline, CDR1 is SGDLS and CDR2 is YYNGEE. CDR3 bases: TGTGCCAGCAGCCCGTGGGGACAGGGAGTACGCTACAATGAGCAGTTCTTC. Residues: CASSPWGQGVRYNEQFF.

A single count supports this clone. CDR3 protein: CASSIQGGDEQYF. In DNA, the CDR3 is TGCGCCAGCAGCATACAGGGTGGGGACGAGCAGTACTTC. The chain joins TRBV5-1 to TRBJ2-7; weak D call: TRBD1 (6 bases). The CDR3 is made up of 13 amino acids. Per germline, CDR1 SGHRS and CDR2 YFSETQ. The V end lost 4 bases, the J end lost 5 bases, and 13 bases lay between the germline ends.

In this sample, this clone turned up a few times. This rearrangement joins TRBV5-4 to TRBJ2-5; weak D call: TRBD2 (6 bases). The germline gives CDR1 SGHNT, CDR2 YYREEE (reference sequence). The CDR3 loop spans 14 amino acids. Trimming removed 3 bases at V and 2 bases at J, with 11 bases between. Written as DNA, the CDR3 is TGTGCCAGCAGCTCAGGACTAACTCAAGAGACCCAGTACTTC. It translates to CASSSGLTQETQYF.

The count of this clone is one. The chain joins TRBV15 to TRBJ2-7; D remains unclear. CDR3 length equals 14 residues. Deletions cut 0 bases from V and 3 bases from J, with 9 bases between. Germline V gene data show CDR1 as LNHNV and CDR2 as YYDKDF (reference sequence). In DNA, the CDR3 is TGTGCCACCAGCAGAGATAACCCTTTCTACGAGCAGTACTTC. Translated, it gives CATSRDNPFYEQYF.

The chain carries TRBV9 and TRBJ2-4; 7 bases match TRBD2. Germline CDR1 and CDR2: SGDLS and YYNGEE. V lost 0 bases to trimming and J lost 9 bases; unmatched junction nucleotides: 15. The CDR3 spans 17 residues. CDR3 amino acids: CASSVEGGGRDGVIQYF. CDR3 DNA sequence: TGTGCCAGCAGCGTAGAGGGCGGGGGACGTGACGGAGTCATTCAGTACTTC.

The genes are TRBV27 and TRBJ1-1, with 11 bases matching TRBD1. CDR1 MNHEY and CDR2 SMNVEV come from the germline V gene (reference sequence). CDR3 length: 12 residues. Germline trimming cut 9 bases from V and 10 bases from J; bases unmatched to any gene: 7. The CDR3, as DNA: TGTGCCAGTCGGGACAGGGGGAATTCAGCTTTCTTT. Amino acid sequence: CASRDRGNSAFF.

This clone was seen only a few times. V and J are TRBV18 and TRBJ2-7; D ambiguous. The V gene lost 4 bases and the J gene lost 1 base, with 11 bases spanning the gap. This CDR3 spans 14 amino acids. Germline assignment: CDR1 KGHSH and CDR2 LQKENI. For the CDR3, the DNA is TGTGCCAGCTCACATCGAGACAAATCCTACGAGCAGTACTTC. Translation gives CASSHRDKSYEQYF.

In its sample, this clone was seen many times. The chain carries TRBV28 and TRBJ2-1; TRBD2 aligns across 10 bases. Germline V gene sequence: CDR1 MDHEN, CDR2 SYDVKM. The CDR3 has 13 residues. Trimming cost V 10 bases and J 8 bases; bases outside gene matches: 8. The CDR3 spells CATSSGSQYEQFF. CDR3 coding DNA: TGTGCCACTTCTAGCGGGAGTCAGTATGAGCAGTTCTTC.

This chain links TRBV10-1 with TRBJ2-1; 10 bases are shared with TRBD2. Germline trimming cut 4 bases from V and 6 bases from J; bases unmatched to any gene: 6. The CDR3 runs 15 residues. Germline CDR1 reads WNHNN; CDR2 reads SYGVQD (reference sequence). CDR3: CASSGGSSGSNEQFF. The CDR3 DNA follows: TGCGCCAGCAGTGGGGGGTCTAGCGGGAGCAATGAGCAGTTCTTC.

J is TRBJ2-3 and V is TRBV19; maybe TRBD2 (6 bases). The CDR3 runs 20 residues. Germline-derived CDR1 and CDR2 are LNHDA and SQIVND (reference sequence). Deletions cut 0 bases from V and 0 bases from J, with 22 bases between. CDR3 sequence: CASSIDPGGSGFGSTDTQYF. In DNA form, the CDR3 reads TGTGCCAGTAGTATAGACCCCGGGGGTAGCGGATTCGGCAGCACAGATACGCAGTATTTT.

The chain couples TRBV28 to TRBJ2-1, with a tentative D call TRBD2 (6 bases). The germline V gene has CDR1 MDHEN and CDR2 SYDVKM. V was cut by 3 bases and J by 7 bases, with 10 bases left in between. This CDR3 is built from 13 residues. In DNA, the CDR3 is TGTGCCAGCAGTTTGGGGGGTGGGAATGAGCAGTTCTTC. Protein sequence: CASSLGGGNEQFF. Full variable domain (outside the CDR3, taken from reference TRBV28 and TRBJ2-1): DVKVTQSSRYLVKRTGEKVFLECVQDMDHENMFWYRQDPGLGLRLIYFSYDVKMKEKGDIPEGYSVSREKKERFSLILESASTNQTSMYLCASSLGGGNEQFFGPGTRLTVL.

The rearrangement links TRBV27 to TRBJ2-7; 7 nucleotides agree with TRBD2. The V gene end was trimmed by 6 bases and the J gene end by 2 bases; junction bases not matched to a gene: 13. Germline V lookup: CDR1 MNHEY, CDR2 SMNVEV (reference sequence). CDR3 length equals 16 residues. The CDR3 bases are TGTGCCAGCAGAGTAATCCGGGACTACCTCACCTACGAGCAGTACTTC. It translates to CASRVIRDYLTYEQYF.

The chain recombines TRBV2 with TRBJ2-1; a possible D gene is TRBD2 (6 bases). Germline assignment: CDR1 SNHLY and CDR2 FYNNEI. The CDR3 runs to 15 residues. V lost 3 bases and J lost 6, with 15 bases in between. The CDR3 coding sequence is TGTGCCAGCAGTGATTGGGGAGGAGGGGCCAATGAGCAGTTCTTC. It yields the protein CASSDWGGGANEQFF.

The V gene is TRBV5-5, the J gene TRBJ2-4; 7 bases fit TRBD2. J lost 2 bases, V lost 3 bases, and 8 bases had no gene match. This CDR3 region has 16 residues. Germline V gene data show CDR1 as SGHKS and CDR2 as YYEKEE (reference sequence). The CDR3, as DNA: TGTGCCAGCAGCTCCGGGGAGGGACGAACCAAAAACATTCAGTACTTC. This encodes CASSSGEGRTKNIQYF.

This chain links TRBV2 with TRBJ2-5; TRBD1 matches 7 bases. J lost 5 bases, V lost 5 bases, and 5 bases had no gene match. Per the germline V gene, CDR1 is SNHLY and CDR2 is FYNNEI. The CDR3 totals 13 residues. Written as DNA, the CDR3 is TGTGCCAGCAGTTCGGGACAGTTTGAGACCCAGTACTTC. Protein: CASSSGQFETQYF.

The CDR3 sequence: CASSVGVGGEQYF. CDR3 nucleotide sequence: TGTGCCAGCAGCGTAGGGGTAGGGGGCGAGCAGTACTTC. The chain joins TRBV9 to TRBJ2-7, with a tentative D call TRBD1 (6 bases). CDR3 size: 13 residues. With 0 bases removed from V and 6 bases from J, the gap between germline ends came to 10 bases. Germline assignment: CDR1 SGDLS and CDR2 YYNGEE.

The chain recombines TRBV29-1 with TRBJ1-2; a possible D gene is TRBD1 (5 bases). Trimming pared 4 bases from V and 6 bases from J, leaving 9 bases between. Germline V gives CDR1 SQVTM, CDR2 ANQGSEA. The CDR3 runs 11 residues. The CDR3 is CSVGRGDGYTF. The CDR3, as DNA: TGCAGCGTTGGAAGGGGCGATGGCTACACCTTC.

This clone was found a few times. The sample carries other DNA sequences with the same CDR3. V is TRBV2 and J is TRBJ2-7, with 11 nucleotides matching TRBD2. The CDR3 is made up of 16 amino acids. The J segment lost 1 base and the V segment lost 5 bases, leaving 7 bases of the junction unmatched. The germline CDR1 and CDR2 sequences are SNHLY and FYNNEI. The CDR3 DNA sequence: TGTGCCAGCAGTCTCGGACTAGCGGGTTTATCCTACGAGCAGTACTTC. Translating it yields CASSLGLAGLSYEQYF.

This clone was detected only a few times. V and J are TRBV30 and TRBJ2-7; 10 bases are shared with TRBD1. V dropped 5 bases and J dropped 4; count of bases not matched to a gene: 8. This CDR3 comprises 14 residues. The germline CDR1 and CDR2 sequences are GTSNPN and SVGIG (reference sequence). CDR3 region: CAWSTGTGAYEQYF. Here the CDR3 DNA reads TGTGCCTGGTCGACCGGGACAGGGGCATACGAGCAGTACTTC. The complete variable domain, with remaining parts taken from reference TRBV30 and TRBJ2-7, reads SQTIHQWPATLVQPVGSPLSLECTVEGTSNPNLYWYRQAAGRGLQLLFYSVGIGQISSEVPQNLSASRPQDRQFILSSKKLLLSDSGFYLCAWSTGTGAYEQYFGPGTRLTVT.

Comment on this clone: A single base separates this from a much larger clone, so it may be a read error. Other DNA sequences in the sample encode the same CDR3. The CDR3 is CASSLLNTEAFF. CDR3 nucleotides: TGTGCCAGCAGCTTACTGAACACTGAAGCTTTCTTT. V gene TRBV7-9 combines with J gene TRBJ1-1; the D is unclear. V lost 2 bases and J lost 0, with 1 base in between. The CDR3 is made up of 12 amino acids. CDR1 and CDR2 from the germline V gene are SEHNR and FQNEAQ (reference sequence).

This clone has just a few counts. The chain carries TRBV7-8 and TRBJ2-7, with 8 bases fitting TRBD1. The CDR3 covers 15 residues. From germline, CDR1 is SGHVS and CDR2 FQNEAQ. Unmatched junction bases numbered 4, after V lost 1 base and J lost 2 bases. The CDR3 DNA reads TGTGCCAGCAGCTTAGAGGGACAGGTCACCTACGAGCAGTACTTC. The encoded protein is CASSLEGQVTYEQYF.

This clone was counted at least ten times. Other DNA sequences of this sample code for an identical CDR3. The J gene is TRBJ2-7, the V gene TRBV28; no clear D gene. The germline V gene encodes CDR1 MDHEN and CDR2 SYDVKM. Trimming left V 3 bases short and J 3 bases short, with 6 bases between. The CDR3 is 12 residues long. CDR3 in DNA: TGTGCCAGCAGTTTTCTAAGCTACGAGCAGTACTTC. Residues: CASSFLSYEQYF.

This clone turned up a few times. The CDR3 bases are TGCGCCAGCAGCTTGTCTAGCGGGACGCAAGAGACCCAGTACTTC. This sequence encodes CASSLSSGTQETQYF. This chain links TRBV5-1 with TRBJ2-5; TRBD2 matches at 9 bases. The CDR3 has 15 amino acids. V was pared by 1 base and J by 2 bases, with 3 bases of the junction left unmatched. Per germline, CDR1 SGHRS and CDR2 YFSETQ.

With respect to this clone: Other DNA sequences of this sample code for an identical CDR3. This rearrangement joins TRBV28 to TRBJ2-7, with unresolved D. The CDR3 covers 11 residues. Trimming removed 6 bases at V and 3 bases at J, with 6 bases between. CDR1 MDHEN and CDR2 SYDVKM come from the germline V gene. CDR3 DNA sequence: TGTGCCAGCAGCCTCTACTACGAGCAGTACTTC. As protein: CASSLYYEQYF.

The rearrangement joins TRBV5-4 to TRBJ1-2, with a tentative D call TRBD1 (5 bases). CDR3 length: 15 residues. The V and J ends lost 3 bases and 5 bases respectively, with 17 bases between them. CDR1 and CDR2 from the germline V gene are SGHNT and YYREEE (reference sequence). The CDR3 protein is CASSSPKQGWYGYTF. CDR3 coding DNA: TGTGCCAGCAGCTCCCCAAAGCAGGGCTGGTATGGCTACACCTTC.

This clone has a count of ten or more. This chain joins TRBV6-4 and TRBJ2-3, with 11 bases fitting TRBD2. J lost 4 bases, V lost 10 bases, and 7 bases had no gene match. This CDR3 comprises 14 residues. Germline assignment: CDR1 MRHNA and CDR2 SNTAGT. The CDR3 here is CATAIAGGSDTQYF. The CDR3 DNA reads as TGTGCCACCGCTATAGCGGGAGGGTCAGATACGCAGTATTTT.

This chain links TRBV18 with TRBJ2-7, with D hard to call. Germline lookup yields CDR1 KGHSH and CDR2 LQKENI. Trimming took off 5 bases at V and 3 bases at J, with 8 bases between the two ends. The length of the CDR3 is 12 residues. The CDR3 coding sequence is TGTGCCAGCTCATCCACCCTCTACGAGCAGTACTTC. It codes for CASSSTLYEQYF.

V and J are TRBV28 and TRBJ2-2, with D possibly matching TRBD1 (5 bases). Between the trimmed V and J ends, which lost 4 bases and 4 bases, there was a span of 16 bases. CDR1 and CDR2 (germline): MDHEN, SYDVKM. The CDR3 has 16 amino acids. CDR3 region: CASSYPGRAGTGELFF. As DNA, the CDR3 is TGTGCCAGCAGTTACCCCGGCAGGGCTGGCACCGGGGAGCTGTTTTTT.

The chain has TRBV10-1 and TRBJ2-3, with a weak D call TRBD2 (6 bases). The germline V gene has CDR1 WNHNN and CDR2 SYGVQD (reference sequence). CDR3 length equals 14 residues. Trimming pared 10 bases from V and 2 bases from J, leaving 16 bases between. CDR3 in amino acids: CAKPPRDFTDTQYF. CDR3 DNA sequence: TGCGCCAAGCCGCCCCGGGACTTCACAGATACGCAGTATTTT.

This sequence joins TRBV5-5 and TRBJ1-4; D may be TRBD1 (6 bases). The germline gives CDR1 SGHKS, CDR2 YYEKEE (reference sequence). This CDR3 has 16 residues. The V end was cut by 1 base, the J end by 7 bases, with 17 bases between. The CDR3 region is CASSLTIGGRGEKLFF. In nucleotides, the CDR3 is TGTGCCAGCAGCTTGACAATTGGGGGGCGCGGTGAAAAACTGTTTTTT.